The 14 T cell receptor beta chains given below trace back to one sample, sequenced in a study of type 1 regulatory T cells (TCRdb year 2021). Sequencing used an Illumina MiSeq. The public sequencing data were trimmed at Q25 with fastp and processed into clonotypes with MiXCR by TCRdb, which kept only in-frame beta chains. Each record represents a unique CDR3 protein, reported with the most common genes and DNA among its rows. The sample table lists 75,000 to 100,000 distinct CDR3 sequences, around 30% of them with a count of one. Roughly 2.2% of the sample is in the top ten clones. The material sequenced was CD4+ T cells, either the whole sample or a sorted fraction (not recorded which). The receptors derive from a human donor in good health.

The rearrangement links TRBV7-8 to TRBJ2-3; TRBD1 is a possible D gene (6 bases). Germline values: CDR1 SGHVS, CDR2 FQNEAQ. CDR3 size: 14 residues. The V end was cut by 5 bases, the J end by 6 bases, with 15 bases between. CDR3 loop: CASSTARGSDTQYF. In nucleotides, the CDR3 is TGTGCCAGCAGCACCGCCAGGGGTTCGGATACGCAGTATTTT.

This clonotype was seen a handful of times. V is TRBV3-1 and J is TRBJ1-5; D may be TRBD1 (6 bases). V lost 3 bases and J lost 2, with 8 bases in between. There are 14 residues in the CDR3. The germline V gene encodes CDR1 LGHDT and CDR2 YNNKEL (reference sequence). For the CDR3, the DNA is TGTGCCAGCAGCCAGGAGGGGGGCAATCAGCCCCAGCATTTT. Residues: CASSQEGGNQPQHF.

The table lists this clonotype with a few counts. This sequence joins TRBV5-5 and TRBJ1-6; TRBD1 agrees at 8 bases. Germline CDR1 and CDR2: SGHKS and YYEKEE (reference sequence). Germline trimming cut 1 base from V and 14 bases from J; bases unmatched to any gene: 11. This CDR3 comprises 15 residues. CDR3 sequence reads: CASSLNRGSPSTLHF. The CDR3 bases are TGTGCCAGCAGCTTGAACAGGGGGTCCCCGAGCACCCTCCACTTT. The whole variable domain, remainder taken from reference TRBV5-5 and TRBJ1-6, is DAGVTQSPTHLIKTRGQQVTLRCSPISGHKSVSWYQQVLGQGPQFIFQYYEKEERGRGNFPDRFSARQFPNYSSELNVNALLLGDSALYLCASSLNRGSPSTLHFGNGTRLTVT.

This clonotype was seen a few times. The chain is built from TRBV10-2 and TRBJ2-2, with unresolved D. Per germline, CDR1 WSHSY and CDR2 SAAADI. The CDR3 spans 15 residues. V dropped 2 bases and J dropped 3 bases, with 10 bases sitting between them. This CDR3 reads CASSEVTRHTGELFF. CDR3 nucleotides: TGCGCCAGCAGTGAGGTTACTCGACACACCGGGGAGCTGTTTTTT.

This clonotype was observed a handful of times. The rearrangement uses TRBV11-2 and TRBJ2-3; D remains unclear. This CDR3 region has 15 residues. With 0 bases removed from V and 6 bases from J, the gap between germline ends came to 13 bases. Germline CDR1 and CDR2: SGHAT and FQNNGV. DNA of the CDR3: TGTGCCAGCAGCTTAGATGGGTGGGCTTCGGATACGCAGTATTTT. Its translation: CASSLDGWASDTQYF.

V gene TRBV7-2 combines with J gene TRBJ2-3; either TRBD1 or TRBD2 may fit D (5 bases each). The CDR3 is 17 residues long. Germline-derived CDR1 and CDR2 are SGHTA and FQGNSA. The V end was cut by 5 bases, the J end by 6 bases, with 24 bases between. The CDR3 DNA follows: TGTGCCAGCAGCCAGAGGGGTCAGCTAGCCTGGACCGATACGCAGTATTTT. This codes for CASSQRGQLAWTDTQYF.

This clonotype was found a few times. This chain connects TRBV6-2 or TRBV6-3 to TRBJ2-2; D remains ambiguous. The V gene lost 2 bases and the J gene lost 1 base, with 8 bases spanning the gap. The CDR3 is 15 residues long. Germline V gene lookup returns CDR1 MNHEY and CDR2 SVGEGT. The CDR3 DNA is TGTGCCAGCAGTTACGTCAGGCTGAACACCGGGGAGCTGTTTTTT. Its protein is CASSYVRLNTGELFF.

The chain recombines TRBV20-1 with TRBJ2-3, with D perhaps TRBD2 (5 bases). Germline values: CDR1 DFQATT, CDR2 SNEGSKA (reference sequence). V lost 5 bases, J lost 0 bases, and 18 bases lay in between. The CDR3 has 16 residues. The CDR3 nucleotides are TGCAGTGCTGAGGACTTCCAGCGGTCTAGCACAGATACGCAGTATTTT. This translates into CSAEDFQRSSTDTQYF.

This clonotype was observed a handful of times. V is TRBV24-1 and J is TRBJ2-2; 7 positions match TRBD2. The CDR3 has 18 residues. V trimming: 4 bases; J trimming: 4 bases; junction bases outside the gene matches: 14. The germline gives CDR1 KGHDR, CDR2 SFDVKD. CDR3 nucleotides: TGTGCCACCAGTGAATTAATGCCGGGACTAATGGGCACCGGGGAGCTGTTTTTT. Translation gives CATSELMPGLMGTGELFF.

This chain joins TRBV3-1 and TRBJ2-2; TRBD2 matches 12 bases. CDR1 is LGHDT and CDR2 is YNNKEL in the germline V gene (reference sequence). Trimming took 2 bases from V and 2 from J; bases not matched to a gene: 3. The CDR3 totals 17 residues. The CDR3: CASSQLAGGLNTGELFF. CDR3 sequence (DNA): TGTGCCAGCAGCCAACTAGCGGGAGGGTTAAACACCGGGGAGCTGTTTTTT.

This clonotype was seen at least ten times. The chain carries TRBV3-1 and TRBJ2-3; D is perhaps TRBD2 (6 bases). The V end was cut by 0 bases, the J end by 0 bases, with 13 bases between. The CDR3 spans 17 residues. Germline values: CDR1 LGHDT, CDR2 YNNKEL (reference sequence). The CDR3 spells CASSQDGGYASTDTQYF. The CDR3 nucleotides read TGTGCCAGCAGCCAAGATGGGGGGTATGCTAGCACAGATACGCAGTATTTT.

The table lists this clonotype with many counts. The J gene is TRBJ2-1, the V gene TRBV29-1; 11 bases align to TRBD1. This CDR3 has 14 residues. CDR1 is SQVTM, CDR2 ANQGSEA, per germline. V trimming: 6 bases; J trimming: 4 bases; junction bases outside the gene matches: 5. CDR3: CSVLGQGAYNEQFF. The CDR3 DNA follows: TGCAGCGTCCTCGGACAGGGGGCGTACAATGAGCAGTTCTTC.

The chain joins TRBV12-3 or TRBV12-4 to TRBJ1-5; D unresolved. Trimming took 3 bases from V and 3 from J, leaving 6 bases between them. The CDR3 is 13 residues long. In DNA form, the CDR3 reads TGTGCCAGCAGTTTCTTTGACAATCAGCCCCAGCATTTT. This translates into CASSFFDNQPQHF.

The rearrangement uses TRBV20-1 and TRBJ1-2; 10 bases align to TRBD1. From germline, CDR1 is DFQATT and CDR2 SNEGSKA (reference sequence). With V trimmed by 3 bases and J by 7 bases, 8 bases remained unmatched. CDR3 length: 14 residues. CDR3 sequence reads: CSASPAGTGVGYTF. The CDR3 DNA is TGCAGTGCTAGCCCGGCCGGGACAGGGGTTGGCTACACCTTC.